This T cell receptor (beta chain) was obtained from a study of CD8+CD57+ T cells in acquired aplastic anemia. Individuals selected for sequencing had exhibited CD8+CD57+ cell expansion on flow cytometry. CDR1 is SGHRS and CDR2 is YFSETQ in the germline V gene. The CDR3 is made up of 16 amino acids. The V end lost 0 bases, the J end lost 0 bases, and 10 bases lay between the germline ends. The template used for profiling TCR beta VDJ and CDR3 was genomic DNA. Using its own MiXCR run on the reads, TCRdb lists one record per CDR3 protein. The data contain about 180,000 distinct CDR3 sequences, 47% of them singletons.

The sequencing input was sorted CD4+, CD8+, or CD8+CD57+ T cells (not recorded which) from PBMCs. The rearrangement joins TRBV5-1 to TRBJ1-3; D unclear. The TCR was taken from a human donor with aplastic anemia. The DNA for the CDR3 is TGCGCCAGCAGCTTGGAGTTTGGGAGCTCTGGAAACACCATATATTTT. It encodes CASSLEFGSSGNTIYF.